This T cell receptor (beta chain) stems from a study of T cell repertoires in cytomegalovirus infection. For the study at large: Both CMV infection and a matching HLA type were indicated by public TCR beta signatures. General observations from the study: Based on cumulative public TCR beta family frequency, carriers of CMV plus the relevant HLA were identified. HLA-C-restricted TCR beta clonotypes specific for CMV led the ex vivo response.

Worth noting for this clonotype: Its antigen is as yet unknown. At one boundary the junction diverges from the germline segment, which might be a read error.

The CDR3 length is 13 residues. CDR1 and CDR2 (germline): MDHEN, SYDVKM. Each CDR3 protein is one row after TCRdb ran MiXCR on the reads. The sample lists some 440,000 distinct CDR3 sequences, roughly 30% occurring once. Sequenced input: PBMCs. The receptor's source is a human donor in good health (CMV status not recorded). Some clones in this sample may be carry-over from other donors' samples. This chain connects TRBV28 to TRBJ1-1; D is ambiguous. CDR3 nucleotides: TGTGCCAGCAGTCTTACACTTAACACTGTAGCTTGCTTT. The encoded protein is CASSLTLNTVACF.